The TCR beta chain described here comes from a study of blood T cells in healthy people across ages. A second PCR, run for 7 to 11 cycles, used a sample-barcoded 5' primer plus a J-beta primer mix. TCRdb independently ran MiXCR on the 5' RACE reads; one entry per CDR3 protein. The table lists some 1,800,000 distinct CDR3 sequences, about two fifths of them singletons, with more than 20% in the top ten. The germline V gene has CDR1 SQVTM and CDR2 ANQGSEA. Trimming left V 0 bases short and J 14 bases short, with 11 bases between. The CDR3 loop spans 11 amino acids. This clonotype was sampled from a human donor in good health. This sequence joins TRBV29-1 and TRBJ1-5, with D possibly being TRBD1 (6 bases). Sequenced: blood. CDR3 bases: TGCAGCGTTGAAGATCAGGGGTACGAGCATTTT. Protein product: CSVEDQGYEHF.